Below are 28 T cell receptor beta chains sequenced from a single sample in a study of T-cell memory formation after mild COVID-19. A single record per CDR3 protein comes from TCRdb applying MiXCR to the 5' RACE reads. The sample consists of 260,000 or so distinct CDR3 sequences, roughly a sixth of them appearing once. Sequenced sample: PBMCs or a T cell subset sorted from them (not recorded which). Receptor source: a man between 18 and 29 years old who had mild COVID-19 (a few samples of this study predate the infection). Cell type and time point are not known.

The chain has TRBV20-1 and TRBJ1-1; no clear D. This CDR3 region has 14 residues. Germline assignment: CDR1 DFQATT and CDR2 SNEGSKA (reference sequence). V shed 3 bases and J shed 5 bases, with 16 bases lying between them. The CDR3 loop reads CSASPGNYATEAFF. CDR3 DNA: TGCAGTGCTAGCCCGGGAAACTATGCGACTGAAGCTTTCTTT.

This chain joins TRBV6-5 and TRBJ2-3, with 7 bases lining up with TRBD2. Trimming removed 6 bases from V and 8 bases from J; junction bases left unmatched: 11. Germline CDR1 reads MNHEY; CDR2 reads SVGAGI. CDR3 length: 14 amino acids. DNA of the CDR3: TGTGCCAGCAGCCGAGCTAGCGGCCTCCTTACGCAGTATTTT. It codes for CASSRASGLLTQYF.

The rearrangement uses TRBV4-2 and TRBJ2-3; no definite D call. The ends were cut back, 0 bases at V and 2 bases at J, with 15 bases in the middle. In germline, CDR1 is LGHNA, CDR2 YNFKEQ. This CDR3 spans 17 amino acids. CDR3 residues: CASSQDYGRGSTDTQYF. For the CDR3, the DNA is TGTGCCAGCAGCCAAGATTATGGACGAGGATCCACAGATACGCAGTATTTT.

The genes are TRBV5-1 and TRBJ1-1, with no clear D. Trimming shortened V by 0 bases and J by 3 bases, and 9 bases separated the two germline ends. Germline CDR1 reads SGHRS; CDR2 reads YFSETQ. CDR3 size: 14 residues. CDR3 bases: TGCGCCAGCAGCTTGGTTGGCGTGGACACTGAAGCTTTCTTT. Encoded protein: CASSLVGVDTEAFF. The full variable domain, rest sourced from reference TRBV5-1 and TRBJ1-1, is KAGVTQTPRYLIKTRGQQVTLSCSPISGHRSVSWYQQTPGQGLQFLFEYFSETQRNKGNFPGRFSGRQFSNSRSEMNVSTLELGDSALYLCASSLVGVDTEAFFGQGTRLTVV.

In this sample, this clonotype turned up a few times. V is TRBV20-1 and J is TRBJ2-5, with 7 positions matching TRBD2. This CDR3 has 14 residues. Germline V lookup: CDR1 DFQATT, CDR2 SNEGSKA (reference sequence). Trimming removed 3 bases from V and 4 bases from J; junction bases left unmatched: 8. CDR3 sequence (DNA): TGCAGTGCTAGGAGTTGGGCGGGGGTAGAGACCCAGTACTTC. It specifies CSARSWAGVETQYF.

The rearrangement joins TRBV20-1 to TRBJ1-2; 8 bases align to TRBD1. Trimming cost V 0 bases and J 5 bases; bases outside gene matches: 5. In germline, CDR1 is DFQATT, CDR2 SNEGSKA (reference sequence). The CDR3 contains 14 residues. CDR3 amino acids: CSARDQGAGYGYTF. CDR3 coding DNA: TGCAGTGCTAGAGATCAGGGGGCAGGGTATGGCTACACCTTC.

In its sample, this clonotype was seen many times. The chain has TRBV5-1 and TRBJ2-4, with a weak D call TRBD2 (5 bases). There are 14 residues in the CDR3. Looked up from germline, CDR1 is SGHRS and CDR2 is YFSETQ. The ends were cut back, 0 bases at V and 1 base at J, with 5 bases in the middle. The CDR3 loop is CASSLGGAKNIQYF. The CDR3 DNA sequence: TGCGCCAGCAGCTTGGGAGGGGCCAAAAACATTCAGTACTTC.

The CDR3 DNA is TGTGCCAGCAGTAACGGGGCCCAGGGCTATGGCTACACCTTC. This sequence encodes CASSNGAQGYGYTF. V is TRBV6-6 and J is TRBJ1-2; a weak D match, TRBD1 (5 bases). CDR1 is MNHNY, CDR2 SVGAGI, per germline (reference sequence). The CDR3 consists of 14 residues. Trimming took 5 bases from V and 4 from J, leaving 14 bases between them.

This clonotype was seen only a few times. This chain's CDR3 is CASSYHRADDEKLFF. CDR3 coding DNA: TGTGCCAGCAGTTACCACAGGGCGGATGATGAAAAACTGTTTTTT. This rearrangement joins TRBV6-2 or TRBV6-3 to TRBJ1-4; tentative D call: TRBD1 (6 bases). CDR1 and CDR2 (germline): MNHEY, SVGEGT. V lost 2 bases, J lost 6 bases, and 13 bases lay in between. The CDR3 loop spans 15 amino acids.

A few counts support this clonotype. This rearrangement joins TRBV7-9 to TRBJ2-3; D is unclear. CDR1 is SEHNR, CDR2 FQNEAQ, per germline (reference sequence). This CDR3 is 13 amino acids long. V shed 9 bases and J shed 1 base, with 11 bases lying between them. This chain's CDR3 is CASSQRRTDTQYF. The CDR3 DNA reads as TGTGCCAGTTCCCAAAGACGCACAGATACGCAGTATTTT. Using reference TRBV7-9 and TRBJ2-3 for the parts outside the CDR3, the full variable domain is DTGVSQNPRHKITKRGQNVTFRCDPISEHNRLYWYRQTLGQGPEFLTYFQNEAQLEKSRLLSDRFSAERPKGSFSTLEIQRTEQGDSAMYLCASSQRRTDTQYFGPGTRLTVL.

This clonotype appeared a few times. The genes are TRBV6-2 or TRBV6-3 and TRBJ2-7; perhaps TRBD2 as D (6 bases). The length of the CDR3 is 13 residues. The germline CDR1 and CDR2 sequences are MNHEY and SVGEGT. Trimming shortened V by 7 bases and J by 2 bases, and 12 bases separated the two germline ends. CDR3 sequence: CASTGGVTYEQYV. The CDR3 DNA reads TGTGCCAGCACCGGGGGTGTTACCTACGAGCAGTACGTC.

There are a few counts of this clonotype. The chain uses TRBV7-2 and TRBJ2-5; 7 nucleotides align to TRBD2. Germline CDR1 reads SGHTA; CDR2 reads FQGNSA. This CDR3 contains 14 residues. V shed 1 base, J shed 4 bases, and the junction held 3 bases outside the gene matches. CDR3 loop: CASSLDSGRETQYF. In nucleotides, the CDR3 is TGTGCCAGCAGCTTAGATAGCGGGCGAGAGACCCAGTACTTC.

This clonotype was counted between two and nine times. V and J are TRBV28 and TRBJ2-7; D remains ambiguous. The CDR3 sequence is 13 residues long. V lost 3 bases, J lost 0 bases, and 6 bases lay in between. Germline V gene data show CDR1 as MDHEN and CDR2 as SYDVKM. DNA for the CDR3: TGTGCCAGCAGTTTCTCAGACTCCTACGAGCAGTACGTC. Translation gives CASSFSDSYEQYV.

The V and J genes are TRBV6-2 or TRBV6-3 and TRBJ1-6; D may be TRBD1 (5 bases). The germline V gene encodes CDR1 MNHEY and CDR2 SVGEGT. This CDR3 has 15 amino acids. Trimming left V 5 bases short and J 2 bases short, with 10 bases between. As DNA, the CDR3 is TGTGCCAGCAGTCGGGACGTCGCCTATAATTCACCCCTCCACTTT. This translates into CASSRDVAYNSPLHF.

There are a few counts of this clonotype. V gene TRBV20-1 combines with J gene TRBJ2-3, with D possibly matching TRBD1 (5 bases). From germline, CDR1 is DFQATT and CDR2 SNEGSKA (reference sequence). This CDR3 has 13 residues. Trimming shortened V by 6 bases and J by 3 bases, and 13 bases separated the two germline ends. This chain's CDR3 is CSALRQPTDTQYF. CDR3 DNA: TGCAGTGCCCTCCGACAGCCAACAGATACGCAGTATTTT.

The V call is TRBV20-1, the J call TRBJ2-3; D unclear. V dropped 2 bases and J dropped 0 bases, with 9 bases sitting between them. This CDR3 region has 14 residues. Germline V gene lookup returns CDR1 DFQATT and CDR2 SNEGSKA (reference sequence). CDR3 sequence reads: CSARRATSTDTQYF. CDR3 bases: TGCAGTGCTAGACGAGCTACTAGCACAGATACGCAGTATTTT.

This clonotype was counted a few times. This CDR3 is CASSPPVDRRDNSPLHF. The CDR3 DNA sequence: TGTGCCAGCAGCCCGCCCGTGGACAGGCGGGATAATTCACCCCTCCACTTT. This rearrangement joins TRBV7-2 to TRBJ1-6; 7 bases match TRBD1. V lost 5 bases to trimming and J lost 5 bases; unmatched junction nucleotides: 12. CDR3 length: 17 residues. CDR1 is SGHTA and CDR2 is FQGNSA in the germline V gene.

This clonotype has more than one count but fewer than ten. The rearrangement joins TRBV11-2 to TRBJ2-5, with D possibly TRBD1 on 5 matching bases. V dropped 5 bases and J dropped 5 bases, with 15 bases sitting between them. The V gene's germline CDR1 is SGHAT and CDR2 FQNNGV. The CDR3 runs 14 residues. The CDR3 spells CASSRTRVYETQYF. The CDR3 DNA follows: TGTGCCAGCAGCCGTACCAGGGTGTACGAGACCCAGTACTTC.

Only a few counts were recorded for this clonotype. This chain connects TRBV7-2 to TRBJ1-1; perhaps TRBD1 as D (6 bases). Trimming removed 5 bases from V and 0 bases from J, with 22 bases in between. Germline V gene lookup returns CDR1 SGHTA and CDR2 FQGNSA. The CDR3 extends over 18 amino acids. The CDR3 nucleotides read TGTGCCAGCAGCGCCATACGGCGGGGGCTCCCCCTGAACACTGAAGCTTTCTTT. It codes for CASSAIRRGLPLNTEAFF.

The V call is TRBV25-1, the J call TRBJ2-1, with D tentatively TRBD1 or TRBD2 (5 bases each). CDR1 and CDR2 from the germline V gene are MGHDK and SYGVNS. V dropped 2 bases and J dropped 6 bases, with 11 bases sitting between them. The CDR3 sequence is 14 residues long. The CDR3 DNA is TGTGCCAGCAGTGAACCGGGGCTTGGCAATGAGCAGTTCTTC. Its translation is CASSEPGLGNEQFF.

CDR3 nucleotides: TGCGCCAGCAGCCCAGCGTCCCACCCGTATGGCTACACCTTC. This codes for CASSPASHPYGYTF. The V gene is TRBV4-3, the J gene TRBJ1-2, with no clear D. Germline V gene sequence: CDR1 LGHNA, CDR2 YSLEER. The CDR3 loop spans 14 amino acids. V dropped 4 bases and J dropped 5 bases, with 14 bases sitting between them.

The CDR3 sequence is CASSAVAGRTDTQYF. The CDR3, as DNA: TGTGCCAGCAGTGCTGTAGCGGGGAGGACAGATACGCAGTATTTT. The chain carries TRBV6-4 and TRBJ2-3; 8 bases line up with TRBD2. With 4 bases clipped from V and 3 bases from J, the junction kept 6 bases outside the gene matches. Germline V gene sequence: CDR1 MRHNA, CDR2 SNTAGT. The CDR3 has 15 amino acids.

This clonotype has only a few counts. The chain carries TRBV7-2 and TRBJ2-5; D is undetermined. The CDR3 sequence is 12 residues long. V lost 3 bases, J lost 4 bases, and 6 bases lay in between. Germline V gives CDR1 SGHTA, CDR2 FQGNSA. CDR3 nucleotides: TGTGCCAGCAGCTTCGTTTCAGAGACCCAGTACTTC. The encoded protein is CASSFVSETQYF.

The chain combines TRBV6-2 or TRBV6-3 with TRBJ2-7, with D perhaps TRBD1 or TRBD2 (5 bases each). V was shortened by 5 bases and J by 3 bases, with 11 bases between the two germline ends. The CDR3 totals 13 residues. From germline, CDR1 is MNHEY and CDR2 SVGEGT. CDR3 DNA sequence: TGTGCCAGCAGTCGCCGGGACCTCTACGAGCAGTACGTC. Translating it yields CASSRRDLYEQYV.

This clonotype was observed a handful of times. The V and J genes are TRBV28 and TRBJ1-1, with TRBD1 matching 9 bases. The CDR3 loop spans 15 amino acids. The trim removed 6 bases at V and 6 bases at J, leaving 11 bases unmatched. The germline gives CDR1 MDHEN, CDR2 SYDVKM. Here the CDR3 reads CASSPPQGAIPEAFF. In DNA form, the CDR3 reads TGTGCCAGCAGCCCACCACAGGGGGCGATTCCTGAAGCTTTCTTT.

This clonotype occurred a few times. The rearrangement uses TRBV12-3 or TRBV12-4 and TRBJ2-1; tentatively, D is TRBD1 or TRBD2 (7 bases each). V was clipped by 5 bases and J by 2 bases, with 13 bases between them. This CDR3 contains 15 residues. The DNA of the CDR3 is TGTGCCAGCAGTCCAGGGGGGACTACCTACAATGAGCAGTTCTTC. Translation: CASSPGGTTYNEQFF.

A few counts support this clonotype. The chain uses TRBV5-6 and TRBJ2-2; D uncertain. Trimming removed 0 bases at V and 4 bases at J, with 10 bases between. Germline CDR1 reads SGHDT; CDR2 reads YYEEEE. This CDR3 has 15 amino acids. CDR3 residues: CASSLVTPGTGELFF. The CDR3 coding sequence is TGTGCCAGCAGCTTGGTCACCCCGGGCACCGGGGAGCTGTTTTTT.

This clonotype was recorded at least ten times. The chain recombines TRBV10-3 with TRBJ2-3; 12 bases match TRBD2. V dropped 5 bases and J dropped 2; count of bases not matched to a gene: 11. Germline values: CDR1 ENHRY, CDR2 SYGVKD. This CDR3 contains 18 residues. This CDR3 is CAISTTSGGASDTDTQYF. The CDR3 DNA sequence: TGTGCCATCAGTACGACTAGCGGGGGCGCCTCTGACACAGATACGCAGTATTTT.